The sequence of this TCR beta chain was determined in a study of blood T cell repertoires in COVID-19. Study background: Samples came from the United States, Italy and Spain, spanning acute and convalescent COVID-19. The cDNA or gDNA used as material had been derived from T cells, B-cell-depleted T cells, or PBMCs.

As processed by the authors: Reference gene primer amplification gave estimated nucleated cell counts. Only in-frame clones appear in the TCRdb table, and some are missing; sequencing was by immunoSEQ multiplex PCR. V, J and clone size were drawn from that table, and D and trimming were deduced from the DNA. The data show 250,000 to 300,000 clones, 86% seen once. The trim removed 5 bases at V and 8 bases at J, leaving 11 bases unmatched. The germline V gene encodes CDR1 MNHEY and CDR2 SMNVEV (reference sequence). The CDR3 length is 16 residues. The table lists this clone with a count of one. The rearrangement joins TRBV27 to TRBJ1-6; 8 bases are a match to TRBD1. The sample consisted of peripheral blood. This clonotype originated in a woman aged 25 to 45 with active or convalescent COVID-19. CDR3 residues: CASSIKQGGGYSPLHF. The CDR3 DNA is TGTGCCAGCAGTATCAAACAGGGGGGAGGGTATTCACCCCTCCACTTT.